This is a list of T cell receptor beta chains from one sample in a study of vaccination and CD4 T cells after COVID-19. Their specific antigens are unknown. TCRdb called the PCR reads again in MiXCR, with one record for every CDR3 protein. Seen here are several thousand distinct CDR3 sequences, 15% observed once, and the top ten hold 15% to 20%. Sequencing was carried out using CD4+ T cells from blood, cultured in vitro. These receptors originate from a human donor who had recovered from COVID-19. Each CDR3 is given with its conserved first and last residue. A D gene is named only where the DNA matches it firmly. Clone size is not always given. Where it is, it says once, few, many or a class for expanded clones.

cdr3_length d_call j_call v_call clone_size cdr3_aa cdr3_nt
13 . TRBJ1-3 TRBV20-1 medium-sized CSASHGAGNTIYF TGCAGTGCTAGTCACGGAGCTGGAAACACCATATATTTT
13 . TRBJ1-5 TRBV5-4 few CASSLSRDQPQHF TGTGCCAGCAGCTTAAGTCGGGATCAGCCCCAGCATTTT
13 TRBD1 TRBJ2-7 TRBV11-1 . CASSPQGKGEQYF TGTGCCAGCAGCCCACAGGGGAAAGGCGAGCAGTACTTC
19 . TRBJ1-2 TRBV21-1 medium-sized CASSKETEQGRYRHYGYTF TGTGCCAGCAGCAAAGAAACGGAACAGGGAAGGTATAGGCACTATGGCTACACCTTC
13 . TRBJ1-2 TRBV29-1 . CSVESGAGYGYTF TGCAGCGTTGAATCAGGGGCAGGCTATGGCTACACCTTC
17 TRBD2 TRBJ2-3 TRBV14 few CASSPGRLAGPGDTQYF TGTGCCAGCAGCCCCGGTCGACTAGCGGGGCCGGGAGATACGCAGTATTTT
14 . TRBJ1-2 TRBV27 medium-sized CASSLIPGGDGYTF TGTGCCAGCAGTTTAATCCCTGGGGGAGATGGCTACACCTTC
15 TRBD1 TRBJ1-2 TRBV19 . CAGSSRDRSNYGYTF TGTGCCGGTAGTAGCCGGGACAGGTCTAACTATGGCTACACCTTC
16 TRBD1 TRBJ1-4 TRBV7-9 . CASSPGTGAGNEKLFF TGTGCCAGCAGCCCAGGGACAGGAGCGGGTAATGAAAAACTGTTTTTT
16 . TRBJ1-3 TRBV6-7 few CASSFPDSHSGNTIYF TGTGCCAGCAGTTTCCCTGACAGCCACTCTGGAAACACCATATATTTT
12 . TRBJ1-4 TRBV27 . CASSFPNEKLFF TGTGCCAGCAGTTTCCCTAATGAAAAACTGTTTTTT
11 . TRBJ1-1 TRBV30 medium-sized CAWRENAEAFF TGTGCCTGGAGGGAGAACGCTGAAGCTTTCTTT
13 . TRBJ1-1 TRBV30 few CAWKEGMNTEAFF TGTGCCTGGAAGGAGGGAATGAACACTGAAGCTTTCTTT
17 TRBD1 TRBJ1-5 TRBV5-1 few CASSPYGGTGPNQPQHF TGCGCCAGCAGCCCATATGGGGGGACAGGGCCCAATCAGCCCCAGCATTTT
13 . TRBJ2-1 TRBV7-3 few CASRRNPSDEQFF TGTGCCAGCAGACGCAATCCGAGTGATGAGCAGTTCTTC
16 . TRBJ2-7 TRBV5-1 few CASSPLGAGNSYEQYF TGCGCCAGCAGCCCGCTGGGTGCGGGGAACTCCTACGAGCAGTACTTC
16 . TRBJ2-3 TRBV6-1 . CASSRGGGGLGDTQYF TGTGCCAGCAGTAGAGGGGGCGGGGGGCTTGGCGATACGCAGTATTTT
10 . TRBJ2-5 TRBV28 few CASSEETQYF TGTGCCAGCAGTGAAGAGACCCAGTACTTC
16 TRBD2 TRBJ2-5 TRBV3-1 . CASSYASGGGQETQYF TGTGCCAGCAGCTACGCAAGCGGGGGGGGCCAAGAGACCCAGTACTTC
13 . TRBJ1-6 TRBV30 few CAWSAAGKSDLHF TGTGCCTGGAGTGCGGCGGGGAAGAGTGACCTCCACTTT
14 . TRBJ2-3 TRBV5-5 . CASSFDWTDRTQYF TGTGCCAGCAGCTTCGACTGGACCGATCGGACGCAGTATTTT
14 . TRBJ1-6 TRBV14 . CASSLQGYNSPLHF TGTGCCAGCAGCCTCCAGGGCTATAATTCACCCCTCCACTTT
13 TRBD2 TRBJ2-7 TRBV2 medium-sized CASSPLAGPRQYF TGTGCCAGCAGCCCACTAGCGGGGCCCAGGCAGTACTTC
15 . TRBJ1-6 TRBV27 few CASSLSPGIRSPLHF TGTGCCAGCAGTTTAAGCCCAGGGATTCGGTCACCCCTCCACTTT
15 . TRBJ2-7 TRBV19 . CASSIALGAYYEQYF TGTGCCAGTAGTATCGCCCTGGGGGCCTACTACGAGCAGTACTTC
11 . TRBJ1-1 TRBV20-1 . CSGRDAGEAFF TGCAGTGGCCGGGACGCGGGGGAAGCTTTCTTT
15 TRBD1 TRBJ2-3 TRBV9 few CASSVEAGGPDTQYF TGTGCCAGCAGCGTAGAGGCAGGGGGCCCAGATACGCAGTATTTT
19 . TRBJ2-3 TRBV7-9 . CASSLVVGGPVAGTDTQYF TGTGCCAGCAGCTTAGTGGTGGGGGGGCCGGTTGCGGGCACAGATACGCAGTATTTT
15 TRBD1 TRBJ1-5 TRBV4-1 . CASSEGQGDDQPQHF TGCGCCAGCAGCGAGGGACAGGGGGACGATCAGCCCCAGCATTTT
13 . TRBJ2-3 TRBV20-1 medium-sized CSAPADTGDTQYF TGCAGTGCTCCCGCAGATACTGGAGATACGCAGTATTTT
15 TRBD2 TRBJ2-5 TRBV6-1 few CASSEWTGGGETQYF TGTGCCAGCAGTGAATGGACGGGGGGGGGAGAGACCCAGTACTTC
16 TRBD2 TRBJ2-2 TRBV6-5 . CASSSRGGRSTGELFF TGTGCCAGCAGTTCTCGGGGGGGAAGAAGCACCGGGGAGCTGTTTTTT
15 TRBD2 TRBJ2-1 TRBV6-1 . CASSRGGSSYNEQFF TGTGCCAGCAGTCGGGGGGGAAGCTCCTACAATGAGCAGTTCTTC
14 . TRBJ1-2 TRBV2 medium-sized CANKKGAANYGYTF TGTGCCAACAAAAAAGGGGCTGCAAACTATGGCTACACCTTC
13 . TRBJ1-1 TRBV2 few CASRGRVYTEAFF TGTGCCAGCAGGGGCAGGGTTTACACTGAAGCTTTCTTT
15 . TRBJ1-2 TRBV30 medium-sized CAWSVPTGFNYGYTF TGTGCCTGGAGTGTACCCACAGGCTTTAACTATGGCTACACCTTC
20 TRBD2 TRBJ2-6 TRBV3-1 . CASSLFLWTSGTLGANVLTF TGTGCCAGCAGCCTATTTTTATGGACTAGCGGGACTTTGGGGGCCAACGTCCTGACTTTC
17 TRBD1 TRBJ2-5 TRBV7-8 . CASSPSTGRSDGGTQYF TGTGCCAGCAGCCCTTCGACAGGGCGTAGCGATGGTGGGACCCAGTACTTC
15 . TRBJ1-1 TRBV20-1 few CSAREEGILGTEAFF TGCAGTGCTAGAGAAGAGGGAATCTTGGGGACTGAAGCTTTCTTT
14 TRBD1 TRBJ1-5 TRBV30 . CAWSPGTGVQPQHF TGTGCCTGGAGTCCCGGGACAGGGGTCCAGCCCCAGCATTTT
11 . TRBJ2-1 TRBV30 few CAWRDYNEQFF TGTGCCTGGCGGGACTACAATGAGCAGTTCTTC
13 TRBD1 TRBJ1-2 TRBV30 . CAFTKQGAGGYTF TGTGCCTTTACGAAACAGGGGGCCGGCGGCTACACCTTC
13 . TRBJ1-2 TRBV30 medium-sized CAWRGGPNYGYTF TGTGCCTGGAGGGGAGGGCCTAACTATGGCTACACCTTC
13 TRBD1 TRBJ2-1 TRBV7-2 . CASTWTGFDEQFF TGTGCCAGCACCTGGACAGGTTTCGATGAGCAGTTCTTC
13 . TRBJ2-1 TRBV11-3 medium-sized CASSLNLRNEQFF TGTGCCAGCAGCTTGAACTTGAGGAATGAGCAGTTCTTC
15 . TRBJ2-5 TRBV27 hyperexpanded CASSLSTGALETQYF TGTGCCAGCAGTTTATCCACGGGGGCGTTGGAGACCCAGTACTTC
15 TRBD1 TRBJ1-1 TRBV2 few CASSVGTGGWAEAFF TGTGCCAGCAGTGTTGGGACAGGGGGCTGGGCTGAAGCTTTCTTT
13 . TRBJ1-1 TRBV7-9 few CASSPRTESEAFF TGTGCCAGCAGCCCCCGGACGGAGAGTGAAGCTTTCTTT
15 TRBD1 TRBJ1-2 TRBV19 large CATSDRGLSNYGYTF TGTGCCACCTCGGACAGGGGGCTTTCTAACTATGGCTACACCTTC
16 TRBD1 TRBJ1-5 TRBV20-1 . CSARATGGGSNQPQHF TGCAGTGCTAGAGCCACAGGGGGAGGAAGCAATCAGCCCCAGCATTTT
15 . TRBJ1-4 TRBV7-9 . CASSFEGTTNEKLFF TGTGCCAGCAGCTTTGAGGGTACAACTAATGAAAAACTGTTTTTT
13 . TRBJ2-5 TRBV20-1 medium-sized CSASRGAWETQYF TGCAGTGCTAGTCGGGGGGCCTGGGAGACCCAGTACTTC
15 . TRBJ2-5 TRBV6-1 . CASSAFGGGRETQYF TGTGCCAGCAGCGCCTTTGGGGGGGGGCGGGAGACCCAGTACTTC
13 TRBD1 TRBJ1-1 TRBV19 medium-sized CASSLTGYTEAFF TGTGCCAGTAGTCTGACAGGGTACACTGAAGCTTTCTTT
19 TRBD2 TRBJ2-7 TRBV5-1 . CASSLEPFRTSGGGGEQYF TGCGCCAGCAGCCTCGAACCGTTCAGGACTAGCGGGGGGGGAGGTGAGCAGTACTTC
11 . TRBJ2-1 TRBV30 . CAWSVLDEQFF TGTGCCTGGAGTGTATTGGATGAGCAGTTCTTC
13 . TRBJ1-2 TRBV5-1 . CASSLDGLYGYTF TGCGCCAGCAGCTTGGATGGGTTATATGGCTACACCTTC